Shown below are 3 T cell receptor beta chains from a single sample sequenced in a study of TIL therapy for anti-PD-1-resistant metastatic lung cancer. The immunoSEQ assay was v3. Clones were read by immunoSEQ multiplex PCR, and TCRdb kept only the in-frame ones, dropping some. The data show 45,000 to 50,000 clones, 65% to 80% seen once. Time point in this sample: pre-treatment sample, taken before nivolumab and TIL therapy. The tumor samples were excised metastases, mostly pleural nodules or supraclavicular lymph nodes. Sequencing was performed on tumor tissue, taken at baseline. The source of these receptors is a person aged 25-85 years with non-small cell lung cancer.

This sequence joins TRBV29-1 and TRBJ2-7, with 8 nucleotides matching TRBD1. The CDR3 length is 13 residues. The V gene end was trimmed by 5 bases and the J gene end by 5 bases; junction bases not matched to a gene: 8. Germline CDR1 reads SQVTM; CDR2 reads ANQGSEA. CDR3 sequence: CSVPRTGSNEQYF. CDR3 bases: TGCAGCGTTCCCCGGACAGGGAGCAACGAGCAGTACTTC.

This clone was counted a single time. V is TRBV6-1 and J is TRBJ1-1; D not resolved. The CDR3 length is 13 residues. V dropped 4 bases and J dropped 2 bases, with 8 bases sitting between them. Germline V gene data show CDR1 as MNHNS and CDR2 as SASEGT. CDR3: CASSATANTEAFF. DNA of the CDR3: TGTGCCAGCAGTGCTACAGCAAACACTGAAGCTTTCTTT.

The chain joins TRBV7-2 to TRBJ1-5; D perhaps matches TRBD1 (5 bases). The CDR3 is 15 amino acids. CDR1 is SGHTA and CDR2 is FQGNSA in the germline V gene. V gave up 1 base and J gave up 2 bases, with 9 bases separating them. The chain's CDR3 is CASSLEQDGNQPQHF. The CDR3 DNA follows: TGTGCCAGCAGCTTAGAACAGGATGGCAATCAGCCCCAGCATTTT.